A selection of T cell receptor beta chains follows, all from one sample in a study of blood T cell repertoires in COVID-19. Sequenced by immunoSEQ multiplex PCR; TCRdb stores in-frame clones only, minus some. Altogether about 100,000 clones are present, approximately 86% being singletons, with the ten largest covering 1.5% to 2%. Material: peripheral blood. The receptors were gathered from an elderly man with acute or convalescent COVID-19. Each CDR3 is given with its conserved first and last residue. Fields, in order: J gene, V gene, clone size, D gene, CDR3 DNA, CDR3 protein. A D gene is named only where the DNA matches it firmly. The size of a clone is reported for some rows only, either as once, few or many, or as a class for expanded clones.

J: TRBJ2-1
V: TRBV4-2
size: .
D: .
DNA: TGTGCCAGCAGCCAAGATACGACGGCGGGTGAGCAGTTCTTC
CDR3: CASSQDTTAGEQFF

J: TRBJ2-2
V: TRBV7-9
size: few
D: .
DNA: TGTGCCAGCAGCTTATGGAAGGGGGACACCGGGGAGCTGTTTTTT
CDR3: CASSLWKGDTGELFF

J: TRBJ1-1
V: TRBV6-6
size: once
D: .
DNA: TGTGCCAGCAGTAGGGGCCTTTACACTGAAGCTTTCTTT
CDR3: CASSRGLYTEAFF

J: TRBJ2-7
V: TRBV11-3
size: .
D: TRBD2
DNA: TGTGCCAGCAGCGCCGGACTAGCGGGCACCTACGAGCAGTACTTC
CDR3: CASSAGLAGTYEQYF

J: TRBJ1-1
V: TRBV28
size: .
D: TRBD1
DNA: TGTGCCAGCAGTTCGCGACAGGGGCGGGGTCACACTGAAGCTTTCTTT
CDR3: CASSSRQGRGHTEAFF

J: TRBJ2-7
V: TRBV10-3
size: .
D: TRBD2
DNA: TGTGCCATCAGTCCCGAAGCGGGAGGGTCTGCCGAGCAGTGCTTC
CDR3: CAISPEAGGSAEQCF

J: TRBJ1-5
V: TRBV2
size: .
D: .
DNA: TGTGCCAGCAAGCGGTCATTGCTTTGGCCCCAGCATTTT
CDR3: CASKRSLLWPQHF

J: TRBJ1-6
V: TRBV4-3
size: .
D: TRBD1
DNA: TGCGCCAGCAGCCAATACAGGGGGCCCAATAATTCACCCCTCCACTTT
CDR3: CASSQYRGPNNSPLHF

J: TRBJ2-7
V: TRBV7-9
size: few
D: TRBD2
DNA: TGTGCCAGCAGCGTTTCTAGCGGGGCCCTAGAGCAGTACTTC
CDR3: CASSVSSGALEQYF

J: TRBJ2-3
V: TRBV6-5
size: .
D: TRBD2
DNA: TGTGCCACCCTAGCTAAAACTAGCGGGAGAGATACGCAGTATTTT
CDR3: CATLAKTSGRDTQYF

J: TRBJ1-5
V: TRBV28
size: .
D: .
DNA: TGTGCCAGCAGTGTCCTCAATCAGCCCCAGCATTTT
CDR3: CASSVLNQPQHF

J: TRBJ2-3
V: TRBV10-3
size: .
D: TRBD1
DNA: TGTGCCAGCCAACAGGGGCTAGTCACAGATACGCAGTATTTT
CDR3: CASQQGLVTDTQYF

J: TRBJ2-2
V: TRBV14
size: .
D: .
DNA: TGTGCCAGCAGCCAAGATGGTAGCGGACGCACCGGGGAGCTGTTTTTT
CDR3: CASSQDGSGRTGELFF

J: TRBJ2-1
V: TRBV7-3
size: .
D: .
DNA: TGTGCCAGCAGCTTAATAAGTAGCAATGAGCAGTTCTTC
CDR3: CASSLISSNEQFF

J: TRBJ2-7
V: TRBV28
size: .
D: .
DNA: TGTGCCAGCAGTGAAAACATCCCCTACGAGCAGTACTTC
CDR3: CASSENIPYEQYF

J: TRBJ1-3
V: TRBV7-9
size: .
D: .
DNA: TGTGCCAGTACGCGGGGAGAGGGAAACACCATATATTTT
CDR3: CASTRGEGNTIYF

J: TRBJ1-5
V: TRBV28
size: .
D: .
DNA: TGTGCCAGCAGTTCCCTTATTGGGGGCGAGAGCAATCAGCCCCAGCATTTT
CDR3: CASSSLIGGESNQPQHF

J: TRBJ2-7
V: TRBV20-1
size: .
D: .
DNA: TGCAGTGCTAGTAAAGGGGGCTACGAGCAGTACTTC
CDR3: CSASKGGYEQYF

J: TRBJ1-2
V: TRBV3-1/TRBV3-2
size: .
D: TRBD1
DNA: TGTGCCAGCAGCTCGACAGGGCTAAGTGGCTACACCTTC
CDR3: CASSSTGLSGYTF

J: TRBJ1-4
V: TRBV28
size: .
D: .
DNA: TGTGCCAGCAGTTTATTAAAGAGAGAAAAACTGTTTTTT
CDR3: CASSLLKREKLFF